The rows below give T cell receptor beta chains drawn from one sample of a study of blood T cell repertoires in COVID-19. The assay was immunoSEQ multiplex PCR, and TCRdb's table has in-frame clones only and misses some. The table includes under 200,000 clones, approximately 73% detected once. The sequenced sample was peripheral blood. The receptors shown here come from a woman aged 80 or older with acute or convalescent COVID-19. CDR3s include the opening cysteine and the closing phenylalanine or tryptophan. The D gene is left open where the match is weak. Clone size is shown for a subset of rows, as once, few, many or a class of expanded clone.

v_gene	j_gene	d_gene	abundance	CDR3nt	CDR3aa
TRBV7-8	TRBJ1-5	-	-	TGTGCCAGCAGCTTATGGGGGGGTGGTAGCAGGCAGCCCCAGCATTTT	CASSLWGGGSRQPQHF
TRBV9	TRBJ2-3	TRBD2	-	TGTGCCAGCAGCGGCGGACTAGCGGGAGGGCAAGGTACGCAGTATTTT	CASSGGLAGGQGTQYF
TRBV9	TRBJ2-2	-	few	TGTGCCAGCAGCGCCCAAGTTGGGGGCGAAATTGCCGGGGAGCTGTTTTTT	CASSAQVGGEIAGELFF
TRBV29-1	TRBJ1-1	-	once	TGCAGCCTTCACCGGGTGAACACTGAAGCTTTCTTT	CSLHRVNTEAFF
TRBV5-8	TRBJ1-1	-	-	TGTGCCAGCAGCTTGGAGGGCGTGGTAGGGGTAGAAGCTTTCTTT	CASSLEGVVGVEAFF
TRBV2	TRBJ2-2	-	-	TGTGCCAGCAGTTCCACAGGGAGCGTCACCGGGGAGCTGTTTTTT	CASSSTGSVTGELFF
TRBV5-5	TRBJ2-1	-	-	TGTGCCAGCAGCCCACTGGGCCAGACCAACAATGAGCAGTTCTTC	CASSPLGQTNNEQFF
TRBV4-3	TRBJ2-3	TRBD2	-	TGCGCCAGCAGCCAAGAATCGTATCTAGCGGGGGGCGTGATTTCAGATACGCAGTATTTT	CASSQESYLAGGVISDTQYF
TRBV27	TRBJ2-1	TRBD1	-	TGTGCCAGCAGGAAGTTTTCCCCACGAAAGACAGGGGTTGCGGTCAATGAGCAGTTCTTC	CASRKFSPRKTGVAVNEQFF
TRBV7-9	TRBJ2-5	TRBD1	-	TGTGCCAGCAGCTACAGGGGAGAGCAAGAGACCCAGTACTTC	CASSYRGEQETQYF
TRBV5-1	TRBJ2-7	TRBD2	-	TGCGCCAGCAGCCCGCGAGCGGGAGTCCCCTACGAGCAGTACTTC	CASSPRAGVPYEQYF
TRBV10-3	TRBJ2-7	TRBD1	-	TGTGCCACAACAGGGGCTGGCGAGCAGTACTTC	CATTGAGEQYF
TRBV18	TRBJ1-6	-	-	TGTGCCAGCTCACCAACGGGGGACGGCCTCTCCTATAATTCACCCCTCCACTTT	CASSPTGDGLSYNSPLHF
TRBV6-5	TRBJ1-4	TRBD1	-	TGTGCCAGCAGTTACTCGGCAGGGGGTGAAAAACTGTTTTTT	CASSYSAGGEKLFF
TRBV23-1	TRBJ2-1	TRBD2	-	TGCGCCAGCAGTCAAACCACTAGCGGGTCTGGTGATGAGCAGTTCTTC	CASSQTTSGSGDEQFF
TRBV5-1	TRBJ2-1	TRBD1	-	TGCGCCAGCAGCTACTCCGGGACAGGGGACAATGAGCAGTTCTTC	CASSYSGTGDNEQFF
TRBV11-2	TRBJ1-2	-	-	TGTGCCAGCAGCCAGTCCCCAGGGGATGGCTACACCTTC	CASSQSPGDGYTF
TRBV30	TRBJ2-2	-	-	TGTGCCTGGAGTCAAAACACCGGGGAGCTGTTTTTT	CAWSQNTGELFF
TRBV11-3	TRBJ2-5	-	-	TGTGCCAGCAGCTTAGGGTTACAGGGCCCACAAGAGACCCAGTACTTC	CASSLGLQGPQETQYF
TRBV6-5	TRBJ2-5	TRBD1	-	TGTGCCAGCAGGGTGGCAGGGGGAAGGACCCAGTACTTC	CASRVAGGRTQYF
TRBV6-2/TRBV6-3	TRBJ1-5	-	-	TGTGCCAGCAGTTACCGGGGGGATCAGCCCCAGCATTTT	CASSYRGDQPQHF
TRBV18	TRBJ1-5	TRBD1	-	TGTGCCAGCTCACAGGGACAGGGATTCAATCAGCCCCAGCATTTT	CASSQGQGFNQPQHF
TRBV9	TRBJ2-1	-	-	TGTGCCAGCAGCGTAGCCCCACAGCCCCCCACGCAAAATGAGCAGTTCTTC	CASSVAPQPPTQNEQFF
TRBV3-1/TRBV3-2	TRBJ1-2	-	-	TGTGCCAGCAGGCCGAAAGATGGCCCCCCTAACTATGGCTACACCTTC	CASRPKDGPPNYGYTF
TRBV14	TRBJ2-7	-	-	TGTGCCAGCAGCCCGCGAAGAGGGATCGGCTCCGAGCAGTACTTC	CASSPRRGIGSEQYF